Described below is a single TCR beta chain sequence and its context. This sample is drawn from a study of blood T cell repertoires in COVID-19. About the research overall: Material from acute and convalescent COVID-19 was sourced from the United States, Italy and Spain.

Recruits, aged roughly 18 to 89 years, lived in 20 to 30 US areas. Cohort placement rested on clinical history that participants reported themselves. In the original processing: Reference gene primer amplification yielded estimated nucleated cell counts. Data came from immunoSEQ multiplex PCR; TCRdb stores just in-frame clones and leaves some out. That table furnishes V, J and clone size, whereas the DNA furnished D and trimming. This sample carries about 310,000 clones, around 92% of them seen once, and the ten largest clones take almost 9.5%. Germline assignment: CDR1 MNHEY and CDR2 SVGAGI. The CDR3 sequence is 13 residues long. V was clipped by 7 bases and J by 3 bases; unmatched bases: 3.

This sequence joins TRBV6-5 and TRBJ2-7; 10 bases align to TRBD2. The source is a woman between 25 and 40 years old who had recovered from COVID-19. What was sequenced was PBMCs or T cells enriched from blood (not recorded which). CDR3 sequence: CASNPSGSYEQYF. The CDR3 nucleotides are TGTGCCAGCAACCCTAGCGGGAGCTACGAGCAGTACTTC.